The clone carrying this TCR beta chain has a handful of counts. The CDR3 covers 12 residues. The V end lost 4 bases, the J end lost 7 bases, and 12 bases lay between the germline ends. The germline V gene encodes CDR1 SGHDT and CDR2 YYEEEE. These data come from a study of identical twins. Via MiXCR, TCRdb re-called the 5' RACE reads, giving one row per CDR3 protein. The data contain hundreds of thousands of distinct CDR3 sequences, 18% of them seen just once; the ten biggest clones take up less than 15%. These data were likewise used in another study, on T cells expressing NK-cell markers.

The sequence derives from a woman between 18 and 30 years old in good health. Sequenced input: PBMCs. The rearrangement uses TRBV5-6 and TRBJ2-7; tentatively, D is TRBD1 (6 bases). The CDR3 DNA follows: TGTGCCAGCAGCGCCTTGAGGGGGGAGCAGTACTTC. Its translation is CASSALRGEQYF.